This T cell receptor beta chain was retrieved from a study of T-cell memory formation after mild COVID-19 (TCRdb year 2021). General notes on the study: TCR sequence clusters from the two donors were largely donor specific. Longitudinal TCRalpha and TCRbeta repertoire sequencing tracked T-cell clones expanding and contracting after mild COVID-19 in two donors. The cohort comprised two young, previously healthy adult volunteers, one female and one male. The paper as a whole reports these results and caveats: Only a couple of mild cases were covered by the study, and larger cohorts that include severe cases with pre-infection samples were considered necessary. From day 15 to 85, contracting clones showed balanced CD4/CD8 phenotypes, whereas a second wave of clones that expanded from day 15 to 37 leaned towards CD4+. Contracting CD4+ clones turned up mainly in the CM and EM memory subsets, whereas EMRA was where CD8+ clones were enriched. The second-wave clones that peaked on day 37 were not confirmed to be SARS-CoV-2 specific. Some responding clones were detected in pre-infection memory, which suggested that pre-existing cross-reactive memory T cells had joined the SARS-CoV-2 response.

The instrument given in TCRdb is Illumina NovaSeq 6000. TCRalpha and TCRbeta cDNA libraries were constructed by 5'RACE with constant-segment primers, with sample barcodes and unique molecular identifiers being introduced. Trizol reagent was used to extract RNA from every sample. Amplification of the libraries took two PCR steps, and the second step added a second sample barcode plus Illumina TruSeq adapters. Sequencing of libraries was performed on an Illumina NovaSeq with 2 x 150 bp paired-end reads. The paper's data handling went like this. Demultiplexing of reads and collapsing into UMI-guided consensus sequences were performed with migec v1.2.7. Using mixcr v2.1.11, UMI consensuses were aligned to TRA and TRB V and J templates and then assembled into clonotypes. A clonotype was counted as expanded or contracted only when both edgeR and NoisET called the clonotype significant, with the noise models trained on biological replicates. For edgeR calls, a false discovery rate-adjusted p below 0.01 and a log2 fold-change threshold of 1 were applied. PCA with hierarchical clustering of max-normalized trajectories of the 1000 most abundant clonotypes was used as exploratory dynamics analysis. Separately sequenced CD4+ and CD8+ repertoires were used to assign a CD4 or CD8 phenotype to each responding clone. Using fastp trimming at Q25 and MiXCR clonotype assembly, TCRdb reanalyzed the public sequencing data and kept in-frame beta chains. Rows are unified per CDR3 protein, each entry keeping the most common DNA and genes. The V and J calls were determined by TCRdb, not by the authors. Present in this sample are around 260,000 distinct CDR3 sequences, about 17% of which were seen just once. The ten largest clones represent roughly a fifth of the sample.

Spanning cysteine to phenylalanine, the CDR3 consists of 15 amino acids. The retained sequence is limited to the CDR3, 45 bases, with the frame set at the first base. The germline V end is reduced by 2 bases and the J end by 7 bases; junction bases left unmatched: 1. CDR1 and CDR2 are drawn from the germline V gene (reference sequence): MNHNY, SVGAGI. This clonotype was recorded at least ten times. It has no known antigen specificity. No qualities accompany the bases; no much larger clone lies one base away. PBMCs were isolated by Ficoll-Paque density gradient centrifugation. The chain was built from TRBV6-6 and TRBJ2-1; 14 bases in the junction line up with TRBD2. The origin of this receptor is a man in his late teens or twenties who had mild COVID-19 (a few samples of this study predate the infection). The sample titles of this study are shuffled in the database, so cell type and time point are left out; the donor was told from shared clones. What was sequenced was PBMCs or a T cell subset sorted from them (not recorded which). CDR3 region: CASSYGTSGGNEQFF. DNA sequence: TGTGCCAGCAGTTACGGGACTAGCGGGGGTAATGAGCAGTTCTTC.